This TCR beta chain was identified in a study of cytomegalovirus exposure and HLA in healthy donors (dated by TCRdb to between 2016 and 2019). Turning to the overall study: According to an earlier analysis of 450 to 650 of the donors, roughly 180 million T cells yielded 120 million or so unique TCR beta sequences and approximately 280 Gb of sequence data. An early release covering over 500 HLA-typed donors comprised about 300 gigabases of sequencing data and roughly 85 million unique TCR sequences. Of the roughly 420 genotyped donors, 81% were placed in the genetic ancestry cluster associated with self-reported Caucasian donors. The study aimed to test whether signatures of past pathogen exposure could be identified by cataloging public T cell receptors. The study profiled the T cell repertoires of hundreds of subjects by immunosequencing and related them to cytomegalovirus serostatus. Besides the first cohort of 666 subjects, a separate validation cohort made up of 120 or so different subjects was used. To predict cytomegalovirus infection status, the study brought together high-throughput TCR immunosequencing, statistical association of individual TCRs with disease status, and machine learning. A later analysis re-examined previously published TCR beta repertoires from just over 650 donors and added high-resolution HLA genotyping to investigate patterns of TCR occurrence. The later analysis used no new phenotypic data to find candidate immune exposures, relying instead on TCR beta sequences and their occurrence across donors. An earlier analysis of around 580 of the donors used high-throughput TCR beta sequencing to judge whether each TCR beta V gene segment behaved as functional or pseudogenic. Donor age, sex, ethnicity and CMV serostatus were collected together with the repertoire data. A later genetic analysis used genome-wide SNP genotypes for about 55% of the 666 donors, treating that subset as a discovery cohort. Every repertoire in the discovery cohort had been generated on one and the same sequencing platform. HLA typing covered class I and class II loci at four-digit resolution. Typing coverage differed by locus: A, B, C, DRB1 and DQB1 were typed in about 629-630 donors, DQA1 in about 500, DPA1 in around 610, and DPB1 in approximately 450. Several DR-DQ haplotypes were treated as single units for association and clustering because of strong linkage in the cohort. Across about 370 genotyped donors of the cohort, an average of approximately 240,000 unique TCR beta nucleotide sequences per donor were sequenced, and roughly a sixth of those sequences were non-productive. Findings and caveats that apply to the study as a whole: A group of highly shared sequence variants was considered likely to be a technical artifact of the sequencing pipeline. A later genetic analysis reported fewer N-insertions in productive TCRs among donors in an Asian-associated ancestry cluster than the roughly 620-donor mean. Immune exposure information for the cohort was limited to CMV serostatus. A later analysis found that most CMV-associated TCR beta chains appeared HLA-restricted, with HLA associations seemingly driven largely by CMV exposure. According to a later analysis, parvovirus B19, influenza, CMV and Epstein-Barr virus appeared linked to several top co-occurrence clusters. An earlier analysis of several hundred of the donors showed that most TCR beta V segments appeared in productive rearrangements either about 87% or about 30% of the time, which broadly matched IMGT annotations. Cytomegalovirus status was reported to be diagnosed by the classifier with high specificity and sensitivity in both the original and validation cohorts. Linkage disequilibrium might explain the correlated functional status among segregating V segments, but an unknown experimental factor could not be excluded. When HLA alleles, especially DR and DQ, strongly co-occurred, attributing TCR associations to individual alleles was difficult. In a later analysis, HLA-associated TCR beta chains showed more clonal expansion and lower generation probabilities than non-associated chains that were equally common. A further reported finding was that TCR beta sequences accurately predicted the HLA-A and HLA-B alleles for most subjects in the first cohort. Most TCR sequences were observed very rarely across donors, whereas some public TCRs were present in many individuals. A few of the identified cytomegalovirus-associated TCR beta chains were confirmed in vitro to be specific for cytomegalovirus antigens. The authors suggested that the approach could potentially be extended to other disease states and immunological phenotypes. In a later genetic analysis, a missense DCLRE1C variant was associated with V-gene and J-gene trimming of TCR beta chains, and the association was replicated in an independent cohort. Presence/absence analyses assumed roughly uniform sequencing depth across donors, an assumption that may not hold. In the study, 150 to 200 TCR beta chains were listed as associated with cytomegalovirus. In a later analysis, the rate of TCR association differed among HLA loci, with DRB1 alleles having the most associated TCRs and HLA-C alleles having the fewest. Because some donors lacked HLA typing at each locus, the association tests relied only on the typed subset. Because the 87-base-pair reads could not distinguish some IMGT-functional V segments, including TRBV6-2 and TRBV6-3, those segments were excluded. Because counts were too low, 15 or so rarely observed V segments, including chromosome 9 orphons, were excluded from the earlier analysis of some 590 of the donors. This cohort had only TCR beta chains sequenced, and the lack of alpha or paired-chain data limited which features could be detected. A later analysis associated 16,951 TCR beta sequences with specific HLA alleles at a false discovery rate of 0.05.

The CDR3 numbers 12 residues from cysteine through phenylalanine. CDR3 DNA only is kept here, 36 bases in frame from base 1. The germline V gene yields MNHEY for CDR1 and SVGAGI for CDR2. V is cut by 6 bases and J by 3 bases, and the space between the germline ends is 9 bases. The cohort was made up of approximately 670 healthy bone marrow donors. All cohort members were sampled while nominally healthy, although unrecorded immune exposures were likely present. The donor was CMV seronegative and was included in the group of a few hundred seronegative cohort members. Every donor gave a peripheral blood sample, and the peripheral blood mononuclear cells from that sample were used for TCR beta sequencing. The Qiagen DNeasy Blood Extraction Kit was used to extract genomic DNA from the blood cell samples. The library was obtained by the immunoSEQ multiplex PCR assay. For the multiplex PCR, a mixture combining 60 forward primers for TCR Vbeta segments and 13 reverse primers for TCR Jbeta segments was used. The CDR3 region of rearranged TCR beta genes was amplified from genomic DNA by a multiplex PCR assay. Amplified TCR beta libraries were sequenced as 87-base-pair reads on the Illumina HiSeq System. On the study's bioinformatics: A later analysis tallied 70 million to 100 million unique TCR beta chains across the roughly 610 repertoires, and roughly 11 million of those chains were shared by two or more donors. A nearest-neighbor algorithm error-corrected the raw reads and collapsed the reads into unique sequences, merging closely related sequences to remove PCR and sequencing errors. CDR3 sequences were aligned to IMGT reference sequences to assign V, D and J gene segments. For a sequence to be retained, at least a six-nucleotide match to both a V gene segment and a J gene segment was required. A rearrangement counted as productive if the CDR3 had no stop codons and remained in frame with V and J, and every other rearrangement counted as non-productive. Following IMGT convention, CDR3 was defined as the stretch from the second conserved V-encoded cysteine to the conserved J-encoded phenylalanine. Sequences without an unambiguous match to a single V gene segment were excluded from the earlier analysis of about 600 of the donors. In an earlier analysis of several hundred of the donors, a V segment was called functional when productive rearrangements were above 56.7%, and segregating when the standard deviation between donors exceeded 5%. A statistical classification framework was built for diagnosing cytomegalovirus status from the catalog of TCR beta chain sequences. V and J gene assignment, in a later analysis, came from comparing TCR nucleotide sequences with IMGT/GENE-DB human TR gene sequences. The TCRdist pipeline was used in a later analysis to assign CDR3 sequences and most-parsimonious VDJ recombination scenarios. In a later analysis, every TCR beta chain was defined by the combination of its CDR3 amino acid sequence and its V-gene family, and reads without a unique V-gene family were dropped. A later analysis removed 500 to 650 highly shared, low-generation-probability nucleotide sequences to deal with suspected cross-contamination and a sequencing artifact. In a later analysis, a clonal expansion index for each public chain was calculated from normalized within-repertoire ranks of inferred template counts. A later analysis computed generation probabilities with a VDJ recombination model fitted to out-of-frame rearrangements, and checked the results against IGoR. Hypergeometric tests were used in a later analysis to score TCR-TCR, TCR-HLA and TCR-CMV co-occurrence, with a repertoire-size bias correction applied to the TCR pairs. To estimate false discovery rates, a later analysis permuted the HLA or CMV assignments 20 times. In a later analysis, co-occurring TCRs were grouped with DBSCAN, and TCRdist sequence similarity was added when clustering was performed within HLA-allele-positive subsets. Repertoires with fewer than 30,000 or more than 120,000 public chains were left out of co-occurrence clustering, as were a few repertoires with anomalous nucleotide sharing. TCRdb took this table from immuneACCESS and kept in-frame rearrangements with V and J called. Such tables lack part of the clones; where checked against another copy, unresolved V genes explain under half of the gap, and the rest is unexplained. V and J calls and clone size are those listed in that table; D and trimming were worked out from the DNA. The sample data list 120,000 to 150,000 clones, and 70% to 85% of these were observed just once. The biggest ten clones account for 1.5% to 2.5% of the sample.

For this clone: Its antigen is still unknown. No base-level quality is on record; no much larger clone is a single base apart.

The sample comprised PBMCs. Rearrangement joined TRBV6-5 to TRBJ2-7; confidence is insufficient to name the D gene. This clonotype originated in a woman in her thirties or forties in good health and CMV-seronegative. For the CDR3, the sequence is CASSPRSYEQYF. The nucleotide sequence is TGTGCCAGCAGCCCCCGGAGCTACGAGCAGTACTTC.